These 28 T cell receptor beta chains share one sample of origin, sequenced in a study of T cells after yellow fever vaccination. Via MiXCR, TCRdb re-called the 5' RACE reads, giving one row per CDR3 protein. The sample lists around 250,000 distinct CDR3 sequences, around 5.2% occurring once. Material: CD4+ T cells sorted from PBMCs, obtained on the day of the yellow fever booster vaccination. The receptors were gathered from a man between 18 and 35 years old who received the YFV17D yellow fever vaccine.

This chain connects TRBV24-1 to TRBJ2-3; 8 nucleotides line up with TRBD1. The V segment lost 0 bases and the J segment 2 bases; nucleotides outside the gene matches: 6. The V gene's germline CDR1 is KGHDR and CDR2 SFDVKD. The CDR3 loop spans 17 amino acids. CDR3: CATSDLTRGRDTDTQYF. The CDR3 bases are TGTGCCACCAGTGATTTGACCAGGGGGCGCGACACAGATACGCAGTATTTT.

The table lists this clonotype with many counts. V and J are TRBV7-9 and TRBJ1-1; tentatively, D is TRBD1 (6 bases). Germline values: CDR1 SEHNR, CDR2 FQNEAQ (reference sequence). Trimming left V 7 bases short and J 4 bases short, with 16 bases between. The length of the CDR3 is 14 residues. DNA of the CDR3: TGTGCCAGCAACAATAGGGACAAAGTCACTGAAGCTTTCTTT. Its protein is CASNNRDKVTEAFF.

This clonotype was detected many times. This chain connects TRBV4-3 to TRBJ2-3; TRBD2 agrees at 13 bases. CDR1 is LGHNA, CDR2 YSLEER, per germline. CDR3 length: 15 amino acids. V dropped 4 bases and J dropped 4; count of bases not matched to a gene: 2. CDR3 residues: CASSPGTSGADTQYF. In DNA, the CDR3 is TGCGCCAGCAGCCCCGGGACTAGCGGGGCAGATACGCAGTATTTT.

This clonotype was seen many times. The V call is TRBV6-2 or TRBV6-3, the J call TRBJ2-1, with TRBD2 matching over 8 bases. J gave up 4 bases and V 6 bases, and 5 bases lay outside the gene matches. Germline CDR1 MNHEY, CDR2 SVGEGT. The CDR3 is made up of 14 amino acids. DNA of the CDR3: TGTGCCAGCAGGTCGCGGGGGGTTTACAATGAGCAGTTCTTC. Its protein product is CASRSRGVYNEQFF.

As for this clonotype: With a much larger clone just one base away, this may be a read error. The V gene is TRBV6-2 or TRBV6-3, the J gene TRBJ2-2; D ambiguous. The CDR3 is 15 amino acids. Germline CDR1 is MNHEY and CDR2 is SVGEGT. The CDR3 reads CASCYHSGATGELFF. Here the CDR3 DNA reads TGTGCCAGCTGTTACCACAGTGGTGCCACCGGGGAGCTGTTTTTT.

At least ten counts were recorded for this clonotype. V is TRBV29-1 and J is TRBJ2-3; 12 positions match TRBD2. The J segment lost 6 bases and the V segment lost 3 bases, leaving 4 bases of the junction unmatched. Germline lookup yields CDR1 SQVTM and CDR2 ANQGSEA. This CDR3 comprises 14 residues. CDR3 in DNA: TGCAGCGTTGAGCTAGCGGGGGGGCCCGATACGCAGTATTTT. Its protein is CSVELAGGPDTQYF.

This clonotype appeared a few times. V usage is TRBV5-4 and J usage is TRBJ2-7; 10 bases map to TRBD1. This CDR3 has 15 residues. The germline gives CDR1 SGHNT, CDR2 YYREEE (reference sequence). The V gene end was trimmed by 3 bases and the J gene end by 3 bases; junction bases not matched to a gene: 6. CDR3 sequence: CASSWGQGTIYEQYF. For the CDR3, the DNA is TGTGCCAGCAGCTGGGGACAGGGGACGATCTACGAGCAGTACTTC.

V gene TRBV5-1 combines with J gene TRBJ1-1; D gene unclear. Trimming cost V 9 bases and J 6 bases, with 18 bases left between them. CDR1 and CDR2 from the germline V gene are SGHRS and YFSETQ. The CDR3 loop spans 13 amino acids. CDR3 sequence: CATSKDSGSEAFF. Here the CDR3 DNA reads TGCGCCACCTCCAAAGACTCGGGATCTGAAGCTTTCTTT.

The gene calls are TRBV20-1 and TRBJ2-3, with 8 nucleotides matching TRBD2. V lost 3 bases and J lost 3; bases outside the gene matches: 8. This CDR3 has 15 amino acids. Germline assignment: CDR1 DFQATT and CDR2 SNEGSKA (reference sequence). The CDR3 nucleotides read TGCAGTGCTAGTCGACGGGGGGGCAGGACAGATACGCAGTATTTT. Translation gives CSASRRGGRTDTQYF.

This clonotype was seen at least ten times. V gene TRBV19 combines with J gene TRBJ1-5, with 9 bases lining up with TRBD1. V lost 5 bases to trimming and J lost 2 bases; unmatched junction nucleotides: 7. The CDR3 has 16 residues. Germline V lookup: CDR1 LNHDA, CDR2 SQIVND (reference sequence). In DNA form, the CDR3 reads TGTGCCAGTAGTGCCACAGGGGGCGGAGGCAATCAGCCCCAGCATTTT. Its translation: CASSATGGGGNQPQHF.

In this sample, this clonotype turned up a few times. V usage is TRBV5-6 and J usage is TRBJ1-2; D uncertain. The CDR3 spans 15 residues. V lost 0 bases, J lost 2 bases, and 11 bases lay in between. Germline CDR1 and CDR2: SGHDT and YYEEEE. CDR3 sequence (DNA): TGTGCCAGCAGCTTGGAGGTCAGAGAAAACTATGGCTACACCTTC. This sequence encodes CASSLEVRENYGYTF.

The chain carries TRBV6-5 and TRBJ1-2; a possible D gene is TRBD1 (6 bases). The CDR3 loop spans 15 amino acids. Germline CDR1 reads MNHEY; CDR2 reads SVGAGI. V gave up 5 bases and J gave up 8 bases, with 21 bases separating them. The CDR3 protein is CASSTHREIYWGYTF. The CDR3 nucleotides read TGTGCCAGCAGTACCCACAGGGAGATCTATTGGGGCTACACCTTC.

The V gene is TRBV6-5, the J gene TRBJ2-5; D gene unclear. Germline loops: CDR1 MNHEY, CDR2 SVGAGI. The CDR3 contains 15 residues. V dropped 2 bases and J dropped 5 bases, with 15 bases sitting between them. CDR3: CASSYQAPLTETQYF. The DNA of the CDR3 is TGTGCCAGCAGTTACCAAGCCCCATTAACGGAGACCCAGTACTTC.

The V gene is TRBV29-1, the J gene TRBJ2-6; unclear D gene. The V end was cut by 6 bases, the J end by 0 bases, with 9 bases between. The CDR3 is 14 amino acids. Germline V gives CDR1 SQVTM, CDR2 ANQGSEA. CDR3 coding DNA: TGCAGCGTGTCAATGGGCTCTGGGGCCAACGTCCTGACTTTC. It codes for CSVSMGSGANVLTF.

V and J are TRBV10-2 and TRBJ2-1; D is unclear. The germline CDR1 and CDR2 sequences are WSHSY and SAAADI. The V gene lost 3 bases and the J gene lost 7 bases, with 16 bases spanning the gap. CDR3 size: 15 residues. The CDR3 nucleotides are TGCGCCAGCAGTGACGAGCTACTCCGCGATAATGAGCAGTTCTTC. Residues: CASSDELLRDNEQFF.

The table lists this clonotype with a few counts. The chain combines TRBV12-3 or TRBV12-4 with TRBJ1-5; weak D call: TRBD1 (6 bases). This CDR3 is built from 15 residues. V lost 8 bases to trimming and J lost 6 bases, with 20 bases between them. The CDR3 loop reads CASAKEQGVGQPQHF. CDR3 bases: TGTGCCAGCGCAAAGGAACAGGGAGTGGGTCAGCCCCAGCATTTT.

The rearrangement links TRBV30 to TRBJ1-1; 10 bases map to TRBD1. The CDR3 sequence is 13 residues long. After removal of 2 bases from V and 10 bases from J, the junction contained 7 bases not matched to a gene. Germline CDR1 and CDR2: GTSNPN and SVGIG (reference sequence). CDR3 protein: CAWSPGQGLRAFF. For the CDR3, the DNA is TGTGCCTGGAGTCCGGGACAGGGGCTAAGAGCTTTCTTT.

The table lists this clonotype with many counts. This chain joins TRBV4-3 and TRBJ1-5; the D is unclear. V was shortened by 0 bases and J by 4 bases, with 4 bases between the two germline ends. The CDR3 totals 13 residues. Germline V CDR1 and CDR2: LGHNA, YSLEER. CDR3 sequence (DNA): TGCGCCAGCAGCCAAGAACCTAATCAGCCCCAGCATTTT. Translating gives CASSQEPNQPQHF.

This clonotype showed up many times. The chain carries TRBV12-3 or TRBV12-4 and TRBJ1-6; the D is unclear. V dropped 6 bases and J dropped 3 bases, with 9 bases sitting between them. The CDR3 is 14 amino acids. In nucleotides, the CDR3 is TGTGCCAGCAGAAGAGGTGGCTATAATTCACCCCTCCACTTT. Translation gives CASRRGGYNSPLHF.

This clonotype was detected only a few times. V gene TRBV12-3 or TRBV12-4 combines with J gene TRBJ2-2; D is possibly TRBD1 (6 bases). The CDR3 totals 14 residues. The V end was cut by 3 bases, the J end by 3 bases, with 8 bases between. The CDR3 reads CASSFQGHTGELFF. DNA of the CDR3: TGTGCCAGCAGTTTCCAGGGGCACACCGGGGAGCTGTTTTTT.

This clonotype was detected ten times or more. The chain joins TRBV12-3 or TRBV12-4 to TRBJ2-2; D unresolved. CDR3 length: 14 residues. V was clipped by 3 bases and J by 7 bases, with 12 bases between them. The chain's CDR3 is CASSFSRVGGELFF. The CDR3 DNA reads TGTGCCAGCAGTTTTTCAAGGGTTGGCGGGGAGCTGTTTTTT.

This clonotype appeared many times. The V and J genes are TRBV3-1 and TRBJ1-5; possibly TRBD1 for D (5 bases). With 4 bases removed from V and 5 bases from J, the gap between germline ends came to 9 bases. The CDR3 extends over 13 amino acids. CDR1 is LGHDT, CDR2 YNNKEL, per germline (reference sequence). In DNA form, the CDR3 reads TGTGCCAGCAGCCCAGCCAGGGATCAGCCCCAGCATTTT. This codes for CASSPARDQPQHF.

J is TRBJ2-7 and V is TRBV5-1; TRBD1 might be the D (6 bases). This CDR3 contains 13 residues. The V end was cut by 5 bases, the J end by 6 bases, with 15 bases between. Germline assignment: CDR1 SGHRS and CDR2 YFSETQ. The CDR3 region has the DNA TGCGCCAGCAGGATACAGGGAGCGGCCGAGCAGTACTTC. Translation: CASRIQGAAEQYF.

Turning to this clonotype: A much larger clone differs by one base, so this may be a read error. V is TRBV14 and J is TRBJ1-1; the match to TRBD1 covers 9 bases. The CDR3 is made up of 13 amino acids. CDR1 is SGHDN and CDR2 is FVKESK in the germline V gene. The CDR3 sequence: CASSQAETGGALF. Written as DNA, the CDR3 is TGTGCCAGCAGCCAAGCCGAGACAGGGGGAGCTCTCTTT.

A few counts support this clonotype. V and J are TRBV5-1 and TRBJ2-7; 9 nucleotides agree with TRBD1. Trimming cost V 4 bases and J 6 bases; bases outside gene matches: 5. Germline V gene data show CDR1 as SGHRS and CDR2 as YFSETQ. The CDR3 extends over 13 amino acids. The CDR3 bases are TGCGCCAGCAGCACCGGACAGGGGCTCGAGCAGTACGTC. It yields the protein CASSTGQGLEQYV.

Details on this clonotype: Given a much more abundant clone one base away, this may be a read error. This chain connects TRBV11-1 to TRBJ2-7; perhaps TRBD2 as D (5 bases). CDR3 size: 10 residues. The V end was cut by 4 bases, the J end by 7 bases, with 5 bases between. Per germline, CDR1 SGHAT and CDR2 FQDESV (reference sequence). CDR3 nucleotide sequence: TGTGCCAGCAGCTCGGGGGAGCAGTACTTC. It is translated as CASSSGEQYF.

This clonotype is a singleton in its sample. As DNA, the CDR3 is TGCAGCGTTAGTTCGATGAACACTGAAGCTTTCTTT. Amino acid sequence: CSVSSMNTEAFF. This chain connects TRBV29-1 to TRBJ1-1; no firm D call. The length of the CDR3 is 12 residues. In germline, CDR1 is SQVTM, CDR2 ANQGSEA. V was cut by 5 bases and J by 0 bases, with 7 bases left in between.

This clonotype was picked up a small number of times. This CDR3 reads CASSEIGTRNTEAFF. Written as DNA, the CDR3 is TGCGCCAGCAGCGAAATAGGGACACGGAACACTGAAGCTTTCTTT. The gene calls are TRBV4-1 and TRBJ1-1; TRBD1 might be the D (6 bases). Between the trimmed V and J ends, which lost 5 bases and 1 base, there was a span of 14 bases. The CDR3 is 15 amino acids. Germline V gene data show CDR1 as MGHRA and CDR2 as YSYEKL.